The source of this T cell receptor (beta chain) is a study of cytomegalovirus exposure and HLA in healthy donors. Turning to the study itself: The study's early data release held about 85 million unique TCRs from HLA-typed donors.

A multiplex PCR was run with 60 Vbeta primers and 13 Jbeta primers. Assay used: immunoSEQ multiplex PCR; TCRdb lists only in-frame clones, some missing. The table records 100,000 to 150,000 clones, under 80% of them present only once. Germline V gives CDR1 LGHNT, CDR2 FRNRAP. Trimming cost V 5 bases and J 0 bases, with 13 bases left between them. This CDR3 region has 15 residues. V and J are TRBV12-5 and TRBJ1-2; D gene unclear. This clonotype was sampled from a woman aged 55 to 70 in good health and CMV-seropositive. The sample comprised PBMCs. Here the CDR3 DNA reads TGTGCTAGTGGTCCGGGGAGAGTATCTAACTATGGCTACACCTTC. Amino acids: CASGPGRVSNYGYTF. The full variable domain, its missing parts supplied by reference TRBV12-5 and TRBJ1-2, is DARVTQTPRHKVTEMGQEVTMRCQPILGHNTVFWYRQTMMQGLELLAYFRNRAPLDDSGMPKDRFSAEMPDATLATLKIQPSEPRDSAVYFCASGPGRVSNYGYTFGSGTRLTVV.